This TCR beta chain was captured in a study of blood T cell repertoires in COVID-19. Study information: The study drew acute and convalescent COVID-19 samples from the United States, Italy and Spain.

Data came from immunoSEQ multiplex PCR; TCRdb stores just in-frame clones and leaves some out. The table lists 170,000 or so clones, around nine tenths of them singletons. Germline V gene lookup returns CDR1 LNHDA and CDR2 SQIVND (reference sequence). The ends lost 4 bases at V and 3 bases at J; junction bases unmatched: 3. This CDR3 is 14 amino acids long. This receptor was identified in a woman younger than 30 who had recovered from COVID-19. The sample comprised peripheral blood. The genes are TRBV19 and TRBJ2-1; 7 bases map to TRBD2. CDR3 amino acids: CASSNPSGYNEQFF. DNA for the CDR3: TGTGCCAGTAGTAACCCTAGCGGCTACAATGAGCAGTTCTTC.